This TCR beta chain emerged from a study of T cells after yellow fever vaccination (dated by TCRdb to between 2017 and 2020). For context, the study as a whole: Libraries from fractions with low cell numbers were prepared with the SMART-Seq v4 Ultra Low Input RNA kit. To follow T-cell clones before and after both primary and booster YFV17D yellow fever vaccination, bulk TCR alpha and beta repertoires underwent longitudinal sequencing. The cohort comprised two healthy male donors, one aged 18 to 29 and one aged 30 to 40 years. Bulk PBMC replicates and cell subsets were isolated from blood drawn at multiple timepoints before and after both primary and secondary immunization.

A word on this clonotype: No cognate antigen has been identified for it. This sequence may be a read error, since a much larger clone differs from it by one base.

Study-wide conclusions, independent of this receptor: Because only a couple of donors were included in the study, the extent to which the findings can be generalized is limited. After the booster, most clones that had expanded after primary vaccination were detected again (nearly 97% of CD4 and around nine tenths of CD8), suggesting broad maintenance of memory. Computational filtering was required because FACS-sorted repertoires could contain abundant contaminating clonotypes from the bulk population. Compared with the primary T-cell response, the secondary T-cell response was faster but weaker, reaching its peak on day 5 rather than on day 15. A small fraction of clonotypes showed up in both the CD4 and CD8 compartments, probably as a result of convergent recombination.

TCR cDNA was synthesized by 5'RACE template switching, which introduced a universal primer site and unique molecular identifiers. Priming of cDNA synthesis was performed from both the TCR alpha and TCR beta constant segments. Libraries were amplified in two PCR steps, with sample barcodes and sequencing adapters added in the second step. Sequencing of libraries was performed on Illumina HiSeq 2500 (2x100 bp) or NovaSeq (2x150 bp). The authors' analysis ran thus. MIGEC handled demultiplexing of reads and collapsing into UMI consensus sequences, while MiXCR performed V(D)J alignment. Vaccine-responding clonotypes were identified with edgeR using replicate PBMC samples, with FDR below 0.01 and a log2 fold change above 5 up to day 15 being required. Bulk clonotypes were assigned CD4 or CD8 identity according to which sequenced CD4 or CD8 repertoire held them at higher abundance. TCRdb itself trimmed the public reads at Q25 with fastp, ran MiXCR and retained productive beta chains. Entries that share a CDR3 protein sequence are merged under the most common genes and DNA. These V and J calls are TCRdb output, not the study's own analysis. Here the sample has over 150,000 distinct CDR3 sequences; 6.2% occur a single time. The ten largest clones add up to just under 3% of the sample.

In light of the paper, this sample's treatment or condition label describes: live attenuated yellow fever vaccine strain. PBMCs were isolated from peripheral blood using a standard Ficoll-Paque protocol. Dynabeads CD4 and CD8 positive selection kits were used to isolate CD4 and CD8 T-cell fractions. RNA was extracted with TriZol from bulk PBMCs, CD4 and CD8 fractions, and dextramer-positive and dextramer-negative fractions. The receptor was isolated from a man younger than 30 who received the YFV17D yellow fever vaccine. The sample in question was CD4+ T cells sorted from PBMCs, obtained on the day of the first yellow fever vaccination.

The CDR3 corresponds to CSASLAPTDTEAFF. In nucleotides, the sequence is TGCAGTGCTAGTTTGGCACCGACAGACACTGAAGCTTTCTTT. The V gene is TRBV20-1 and the J gene is TRBJ1-1, with a tentative D gene TRBD1 over 5 matching bases. Based on the germline V gene (reference sequence), the CDR1 and CDR2 sequences are DFQATT and SNEGSKA. Deletion took 3 bases off V and 3 bases off J, with a span of 14 bases between the germline ends. The CDR3 starts with the cysteine, ends with the phenylalanine, and has 14 residues. CDR3 DNA is the only sequence kept; it has 42 bases, read in frame from the first base.